These T cell receptor beta chains were read from a single sample in a study of cytomegalovirus exposure and HLA in healthy donors. Here immunoSEQ multiplex PCR was the method, and the copy in TCRdb shows in-frame clones only, minus some. The sample yields 100,000 to 150,000 clones, 8.5% to 10% seen once. The specimen sequenced was PBMCs. The source is a man aged 35-49 years in good health and CMV-seronegative. CDR3s include the opening cysteine and the closing phenylalanine or tryptophan. Fields, in order: V gene, clone size, J gene, CDR3 protein. Where a row states a size, it is once, few, many or the class of an expanded clone; other rows omit it.

v_call: TRBV4-2; clone_size: few; j_call: TRBJ1-1; cdr3_aa: CASSQGNVGEAFF
v_call: TRBV7-2; clone_size: .; j_call: TRBJ1-3; cdr3_aa: CASSLGTRHSGNTIYF
v_call: TRBV5-1; clone_size: few; j_call: TRBJ2-7; cdr3_aa: CASSWDREREQYF
v_call: TRBV7-3; clone_size: .; j_call: TRBJ2-1; cdr3_aa: CASSLTAGLGEQFF
v_call: TRBV6-5; clone_size: .; j_call: TRBJ2-7; cdr3_aa: CASSLPGQGYEQYF
v_call: TRBV4-1; clone_size: .; j_call: TRBJ2-3; cdr3_aa: CASSQRGLPEADTDTQYF
v_call: TRBV18; clone_size: few; j_call: TRBJ2-3; cdr3_aa: CASSRTSGYTDTQYF
v_call: TRBV5-1; clone_size: .; j_call: TRBJ2-3; cdr3_aa: CASRGADTQYF
v_call: TRBV5-1; clone_size: .; j_call: TRBJ1-1; cdr3_aa: CASSPTGMGDTEAFF
v_call: TRBV7-2; clone_size: few; j_call: TRBJ2-3; cdr3_aa: CASSLAGASGGTQYF
v_call: TRBV7-9; clone_size: .; j_call: TRBJ1-1; cdr3_aa: CASSPTRSNTEAFF
v_call: TRBV5-1; clone_size: .; j_call: TRBJ1-5; cdr3_aa: CASSTGVGQPQHF
v_call: TRBV7-2; clone_size: .; j_call: TRBJ2-7; cdr3_aa: CASSLVLLGLYEQYF
v_call: TRBV5-1; clone_size: few; j_call: TRBJ1-5; cdr3_aa: CASSRDGGEPQHF
v_call: TRBV6-5; clone_size: .; j_call: TRBJ1-6; cdr3_aa: CASRKGRERSPLHF
v_call: TRBV2; clone_size: .; j_call: TRBJ2-3; cdr3_aa: CASSEADSTGVADTQYF
v_call: TRBV6-4; clone_size: many; j_call: TRBJ2-1; cdr3_aa: CASSERTGGNNEQFF
v_call: TRBV13; clone_size: few; j_call: TRBJ2-3; cdr3_aa: CASSLTDSRTDTQYF
v_call: TRBV27; clone_size: .; j_call: TRBJ2-1; cdr3_aa: CASSSPGNEQFF
v_call: TRBV5-4; clone_size: .; j_call: TRBJ2-7; cdr3_aa: CASSLGLKTYEQYF
v_call: TRBV7-9; clone_size: few; j_call: TRBJ2-3; cdr3_aa: CASSPPSQGVVGTDTQYF
v_call: TRBV5-6; clone_size: .; j_call: TRBJ2-7; cdr3_aa: CASSFMAGRRYEQYF
v_call: TRBV27; clone_size: .; j_call: TRBJ1-1; cdr3_aa: CASSLSPRQGVTEAFF
v_call: TRBV6-1; clone_size: .; j_call: TRBJ1-3; cdr3_aa: CASSIGTTINTIYF
v_call: TRBV11-2; clone_size: few; j_call: TRBJ1-2; cdr3_aa: CASSLTGDIPGYTF
v_call: TRBV29-1; clone_size: .; j_call: TRBJ2-5; cdr3_aa: CSVRPSGGRETQYF
v_call: TRBV4-1; clone_size: few; j_call: TRBJ2-2; cdr3_aa: CASSPGLAGELFF
v_call: TRBV18; clone_size: .; j_call: TRBJ2-7; cdr3_aa: CASSLQGTSYEQYF
v_call: TRBV7-6; clone_size: .; j_call: TRBJ1-2; cdr3_aa: CASSLGGGAGYGYTF
v_call: TRBV6-6; clone_size: few; j_call: TRBJ1-2; cdr3_aa: CASSFRDSLGYTF
v_call: TRBV7-6; clone_size: few; j_call: TRBJ2-2; cdr3_aa: CASSLGATGELFF
v_call: TRBV30; clone_size: few; j_call: TRBJ1-2; cdr3_aa: CAWSVPLTGAVGGYTF
v_call: TRBV4-3; clone_size: .; j_call: TRBJ1-1; cdr3_aa: CASRPSGTGGTEAFF
v_call: TRBV5-5; clone_size: few; j_call: TRBJ2-7; cdr3_aa: CASSFDSPEQYF
v_call: TRBV7-9; clone_size: .; j_call: TRBJ2-7; cdr3_aa: CASTGAGEQYF
v_call: TRBV6-5; clone_size: .; j_call: TRBJ1-3; cdr3_aa: CASSYAGSSGNTIYF
v_call: TRBV7-2; clone_size: .; j_call: TRBJ1-2; cdr3_aa: CASSLAGANGYTF
v_call: TRBV2; clone_size: few; j_call: TRBJ2-5; cdr3_aa: CASSGRTGSWETQYF
v_call: TRBV7-9; clone_size: few; j_call: TRBJ2-5; cdr3_aa: CASSLSGTKETQYF
v_call: TRBV27; clone_size: .; j_call: TRBJ2-3; cdr3_aa: CASSSQGRIDTQYF
v_call: TRBV5-4; clone_size: .; j_call: TRBJ2-7; cdr3_aa: CASRSRVAGGRSEQYF